This paragraph covers one TCR beta chain sequence. This clone showed up just a few times. Its antigen is currently not known. Base quality data are lacking; no much larger clone is found one base away. In total, over 600 healthy bone marrow donors made up the cohort. Cohort members were all nominally healthy when sampled, although unrecorded immune exposures were likely present. The donor tested CMV seronegative, placing the donor among the approximately 400 seronegative members of the cohort. A peripheral blood sample was provided by each donor, and peripheral blood mononuclear cells were used for TCR beta sequencing. The Qiagen DNeasy Blood Extraction Kit was used to extract genomic DNA from the blood cell samples. The entry originates in a study of cytomegalovirus exposure and HLA in healthy donors (dated by TCRdb to 2017 to 2019). In the study overall: An earlier analysis of under 600 of the donors reported about 250 Gb of sequence data and roughly 100 million unique TCR beta sequences from 150 million to 200 million T cells. Among some 400 genotyped donors of the cohort, an average of about 220,000 unique TCR beta nucleotide sequences was sequenced per donor, of which about 19% were non-productive. An early release covering 550 to 700 HLA-typed donors comprised 300 to 350 gigabases of sequencing data and approximately 80 million unique TCR sequences. The number of donors typed differed by locus, with roughly 629-640 for A, B, C, DRB1 and DQB1, approximately 500 for DQA1, approximately 580 for DPA1, and some 440 for DPB1. Of the 398 genotyped donors, 75% to 85% were placed in the genetic ancestry cluster associated with self-reported Caucasian donors. Donor age, sex, ethnicity and CMV serostatus were collected together with the repertoire data. A few DR-DQ haplotypes were treated as single units for association and clustering because of strong linkage in the cohort. In addition to the first cohort of hundreds of subjects, a separate validation cohort of 120 different subjects was used. Using immunosequencing, the study profiled T cell repertoires from fewer than 850 subjects and related those repertoires to cytomegalovirus serostatus. In an earlier analysis of roughly 540 of the donors, high-throughput TCR beta sequencing was used to judge whether each TCR beta V gene segment behaved as functional or pseudogenic. A later analysis re-analyzed previously published TCR beta repertoires from 666 donors and added high-resolution HLA genotyping to study TCR occurrence patterns. In a later genetic analysis, genome-wide SNP genotypes for about 55% of the roughly 670 donors were used, and that subset was treated as a discovery cohort. All discovery cohort repertoires had been generated on a single sequencing platform. Class I and class II HLA loci were covered by the typing at four-digit resolution. The study was designed to test whether signatures of past pathogen exposure could be identified by cataloging public T cell receptors. Rather than using new phenotypic data, the later analysis identified candidate immune exposures from TCR beta sequences and from how often those sequences occurred across donors. The study combined high-throughput TCR immunosequencing, statistical association of individual TCRs with disease status, and machine learning to predict cytomegalovirus infection status. The paper as a whole reports these results and caveats: When HLA alleles, especially DR and DQ, strongly co-occurred, attributing TCR associations to individual alleles was difficult. According to a later analysis, parvovirus B19, influenza, CMV and Epstein-Barr virus appeared linked to several top co-occurrence clusters. At a false discovery rate of 0.05, a later analysis linked around 17,000 TCR beta sequences to specific HLA alleles. The cohort was sequenced for TCR beta chains only, and without alpha or paired-chain data the features that could be detected were limited. CMV serostatus was the only immune exposure information available for the cohort. A later genetic analysis reported fewer N-insertions in productive TCRs among donors in an Asian-associated ancestry cluster than the roughly 640-donor mean. A later analysis found that TCR association rates varied across HLA loci, with DRB1 alleles showing the most associated TCRs and HLA-C alleles the fewest. V-gene and J-gene trimming of TCR beta chains was associated with a missense DCLRE1C variant in a later genetic analysis, and the association was replicated in an independent cohort. The classifier was reported to diagnose cytomegalovirus status with high specificity and sensitivity in both the original and validation cohorts. In vitro tests confirmed that a few of the cytomegalovirus-associated TCR beta chains recognize cytomegalovirus antigens. A further reported finding was that TCR beta sequences accurately predicted the HLA-A and HLA-B alleles for most subjects in the first cohort. The authors suggested that the approach could potentially be extended to other disease states and immunological phenotypes. Because counts were too low, more than 15 rarely observed V segments, including chromosome 9 orphons, were excluded from the earlier analysis of 587 of the donors. In a later analysis, HLA-associated TCR beta chains were found to be more clonally expanded and to have lower generation probabilities than equally common non-associated chains. Roughly uniform sequencing depth across donors was assumed in presence/absence analyses, although this assumption may not hold. Most TCR sequences were observed very rarely across donors, whereas some public TCRs were present in many individuals. A cluster of highly shared sequence variants was judged likely to represent a technical artifact of the sequencing pipeline. Because HLA typing was missing for some donors at each locus, association tests included only the typed subset. Broadly in line with IMGT annotations, most TCR beta V segments showed up in productive rearrangements about 87% or about 30% of the time in an earlier analysis of around 600 of the donors. A later analysis found that most CMV-associated TCR beta chains appeared HLA-restricted, with HLA associations seemingly driven largely by CMV exposure. Correlated functional status among segregating V segments might be attributable to linkage disequilibrium, but an unknown experimental factor could not be ruled out. A total of 150 to 200 TCR beta chains were listed by the study as associated with cytomegalovirus.

The library was generated by the immunoSEQ multiplex PCR assay. For the multiplex PCR, a mixture combining 60 forward primers for TCR Vbeta segments and 13 reverse primers for TCR Jbeta segments was used. A multiplex PCR assay on genomic DNA amplified the CDR3 region of rearranged TCR beta genes. On the Illumina HiSeq System, the amplified TCR beta libraries were sequenced as 87-base-pair reads. On the authors' methods: Across the 670 or so repertoires, a later analysis counted approximately 83 million unique TCR beta chains, roughly 11 million of which were shared by at least two donors. A nearest-neighbor algorithm error-corrected the raw reads and collapsed the reads into unique sequences, merging closely related sequences to remove PCR and sequencing errors. V, D and J gene segments were assigned by aligning CDR3 sequences to IMGT reference sequences. For a sequence to be retained, a match of at least six nucleotides to both a V gene segment and a J gene segment was required. A rearrangement was called productive if the CDR3 had no stop codons and remained in frame with V and J, and every other rearrangement was called non-productive. Following IMGT convention, CDR3 was defined as the stretch from the second conserved V-encoded cysteine up to the conserved J-encoded phenylalanine. The earlier analysis of 500 to 600 of the donors excluded sequences that lacked an unambiguous match to a single V gene segment. An earlier analysis of some 610 of the donors called V segments functional above 56.7% productive rearrangements and segregating when the between-donor standard deviation exceeded 5%. A statistical classification framework was built to diagnose cytomegalovirus status from the catalog of TCR beta chain sequences. V and J gene assignment, in a later analysis, came from comparing TCR nucleotide sequences with IMGT/GENE-DB human TR gene sequences. A later analysis assigned CDR3 sequences and most-parsimonious VDJ recombination scenarios with the TCRdist pipeline. A later analysis defined each TCR beta chain by its CDR3 amino acid sequence plus V-gene family, and excluded reads lacking a unique V-gene family. To address suspected cross-contamination and a sequencing artifact, a later analysis removed over 500 highly shared, low-generation-probability nucleotide sequences. For each public chain, a later analysis derived a clonal expansion index from normalized ranks of inferred template counts within each repertoire. In a later analysis, generation probabilities were computed using a VDJ recombination model fitted to out-of-frame rearrangements, and the results were checked against IGoR. A later analysis scored TCR-TCR, TCR-HLA and TCR-CMV co-occurrence with hypergeometric tests, applying a repertoire-size bias correction to TCR pairs. To estimate false discovery rates, a later analysis permuted the HLA or CMV assignments 20 times. In a later analysis, co-occurring TCRs were grouped using DBSCAN, and TCRdist sequence similarity was added for clustering within HLA-allele-positive subsets. Co-occurrence clustering excluded repertoires with fewer than 30,000 or more than 120,000 public chains, plus five with anomalous nucleotide sharing. TCRdb mirrors the immuneACCESS table, restricted to in-frame sequences. Some clones are absent from its copies; in checked studies, under half trace to an unresolved V gene, and the reason for the others is unknown. Clone size and the V and J calls come from that table; the DNA yielded D and trimming. The sample has about 160,000 clones on record, 76% of them singletons. The top ten clonotypes cover approximately 1.3% of the sample.

The receptor was derived from a man aged 55-75 years in good health and CMV-seronegative. The material sequenced was PBMCs.

The nucleotide sequence is TGTGCCAGCACCCCCCGGGTGATGAACACTGAAGCTTTCTTT. It translates as CASTPRVMNTEAFF. In this chain, TRBV7-8 is recombined with TRBJ1-1; a confident D gene designation cannot be given. V is clipped by 7 bases and J by 0 bases, and the sequence between their germline boundaries is 12 bases long. CDR1 and CDR2 (SGHVS, FQNEAQ) derive from the germline V gene. Measured from the cysteine to the phenylalanine, the CDR3 is 14 residues long. Only the CDR3 DNA stays, 42 bases, in frame from base 1.